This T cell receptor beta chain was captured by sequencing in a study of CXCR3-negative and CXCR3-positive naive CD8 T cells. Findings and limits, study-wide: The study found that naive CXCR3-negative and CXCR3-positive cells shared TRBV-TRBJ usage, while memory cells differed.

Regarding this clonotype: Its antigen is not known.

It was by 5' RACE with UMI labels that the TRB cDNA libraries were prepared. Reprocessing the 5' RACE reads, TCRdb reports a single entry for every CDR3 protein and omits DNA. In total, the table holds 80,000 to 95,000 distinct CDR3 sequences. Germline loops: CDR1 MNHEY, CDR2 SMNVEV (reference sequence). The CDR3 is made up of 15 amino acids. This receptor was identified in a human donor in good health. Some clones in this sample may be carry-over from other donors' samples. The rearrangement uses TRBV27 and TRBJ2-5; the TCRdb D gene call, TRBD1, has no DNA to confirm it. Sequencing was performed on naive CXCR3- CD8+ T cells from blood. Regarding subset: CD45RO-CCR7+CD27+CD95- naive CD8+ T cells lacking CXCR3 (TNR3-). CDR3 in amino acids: CASSFQQGLQETQYF.